Sequencing of this T cell receptor beta chain was carried out in a study of blood T cells in healthy people across ages. Losses at the gene ends were 3 bases for V and 2 bases for J; bases not matched to a gene: 12. CDR3 size: 20 residues. A remark on this clonotype: Its cognate antigen is unknown.

General observations from the study: A strong correlation was seen between TCR beta diversity and naive T cell percentage.

A sample-barcoded 5' primer and a J-beta primer mix were used in a second PCR of about 6 to 12 cycles. Using its own MiXCR run on the 5' RACE reads, TCRdb lists one record per CDR3 protein. Of roughly 700,000 distinct CDR3 sequences in the sample, roughly 49% were seen once. This TCR was recovered from a woman aged 60 to 75 in good health. This sequence joins TRBV12-3 or TRBV12-4 and TRBJ2-1; TRBD2 agrees at 14 bases. Sequencing input: blood. CDR3: CASSLRGLAGAVSTYNEQFF. The DNA of the CDR3 is TGTGCCAGCAGTTTGCGGGGACTAGCGGGAGCCGTTAGCACCTACAATGAGCAGTTCTTC.